Presented here are 12 T cell receptor beta chains from one specimen sequenced in a study of OX40 agonist ivuxolimab in advanced cancers. The protocol was immunoSEQ multiplex PCR, while the TCRdb copy is restricted to in-frame clones and leaves out a portion. Of 75,000 to 80,000 clones listed, approximately 95% are singletons. The sample here was CD4+ or CD8+ T cells sorted from blood, taken in a trial of the OX40 agonist ivuxolimab. The receptor source for this set is an adult with an advanced solid tumor such as melanoma, head and neck, liver or kidney cancer.

This clone occurred once. The chain uses TRBV5-1 and TRBJ2-5; D may correspond to TRBD1 or TRBD2 (5 bases each). The V and J ends lost 2 bases and 4 bases respectively, with 9 bases between them. Looked up from germline, CDR1 is SGHRS and CDR2 is YFSETQ. The CDR3 consists of 13 residues. In nucleotides, the CDR3 is TGCGCCAGCAGCTTCAGGGACGGAGAGACCCAGTACTTC. Residues: CASSFRDGETQYF.

V usage is TRBV13 and J usage is TRBJ2-7; D uncertain. Deletions cut 0 bases from V and 0 bases from J, with 9 bases between. Germline values: CDR1 PRHDT, CDR2 FYEKMQ (reference sequence). The CDR3 contains 15 residues. CDR3 coding DNA: TGTGCCAGCAGCTTAGGGGAGATAAACTCCTACGAGCAGTACTTC. Translation gives CASSLGEINSYEQYF.

The chain combines TRBV29-1 with TRBJ2-6; 10 positions agree with TRBD2. This CDR3 contains 18 residues. Germline V CDR1 and CDR2: SQVTM, ANQGSEA. J was trimmed by 2 bases and V by 4 bases; bases with no gene match: 11. The CDR3 reads CSVGVWTSGVPGANVLTF. The CDR3 DNA is TGCAGCGTTGGGGTGTGGACTAGCGGAGTCCCTGGGGCCAACGTCCTGACTTTC.

The rearrangement uses TRBV4-1 and TRBJ1-5; 7 bases line up with TRBD1. V gave up 1 base and J gave up 0 bases; unmatched junction bases: 3. This CDR3 comprises 16 residues. Per germline, CDR1 MGHRA and CDR2 YSYEKL. The DNA for the CDR3 is TGCGCCAGCAGCCAAGGTCACAGGGGTAGCAATCAGCCCCAGCATTTT. Its protein product is CASSQGHRGSNQPQHF.

V usage is TRBV28 and J usage is TRBJ2-5, with TRBD1 matching over 8 bases. CDR3 length equals 15 residues. Per the germline V gene, CDR1 is MDHEN and CDR2 is SYDVKM. The J segment lost 5 bases and the V segment lost 3 bases, leaving 8 bases of the junction unmatched. The DNA for the CDR3 is TGTGCCAGCAGTTTGGGGCAGGGGGCCGGTGAGACCCAGTACTTC. Translating it yields CASSLGQGAGETQYF.

This chain joins TRBV14 and TRBJ2-3; D uncertain. Deletions cut 2 bases from V and 1 base from J, with 10 bases between. Germline CDR1 is SGHDN and CDR2 is FVKESK. The CDR3 is 15 residues long. The CDR3 is CASSQLQQGTDTQYF. In nucleotides, the CDR3 is TGTGCCAGCAGCCAACTACAGCAGGGCACAGATACGCAGTATTTT.

This clone was counted only a few times. V gene TRBV9 combines with J gene TRBJ1-2; D possibly corresponds to TRBD1 (5 bases). V was pared by 0 bases and J by 7 bases, with 13 bases between. From germline, CDR1 is SGDLS and CDR2 YYNGEE. This CDR3 spans 14 amino acids. CDR3 sequence reads: CASSVVGESSGYTF. Written as DNA, the CDR3 is TGTGCCAGCAGCGTAGTAGGGGAAAGCTCTGGCTACACCTTC.

V and J are TRBV4-3 and TRBJ2-1; D unresolved. The CDR3 loop spans 15 amino acids. Trimming took off 4 bases at V and 3 bases at J, with 13 bases between the two ends. The germline CDR1 and CDR2 sequences are LGHNA and YSLEER. For the CDR3, the DNA is TGCGCCAGCAGCCCATCCCACACGAACTACAATGAGCAGTTCTTC. This translates into CASSPSHTNYNEQFF.

The CDR3 region is CASSQEASLGFTTQYF. In DNA form, the CDR3 reads TGCGCCAGCAGCCAAGAGGCCAGTCTGGGTTTTACTACGCAGTATTTT. The chain employs TRBV4-3 and TRBJ2-3; no clear D gene. Per germline, CDR1 LGHNA and CDR2 YSLEER. Trimming removed 0 bases at V and 8 bases at J, with 18 bases between. The CDR3 has 16 amino acids.

This clone appeared a single time. The CDR3 loop reads CASSQDEGLAAVYEQYF. Here the CDR3 DNA reads TGCGCCAGCAGCCAAGACGAGGGACTAGCGGCCGTCTACGAGCAGTACTTC. This chain joins TRBV4-3 and TRBJ2-7; 11 bases are a match to TRBD2. The CDR3 is 17 residues long. Germline trimming cut 0 bases from V and 3 bases from J; bases unmatched to any gene: 7. From germline, CDR1 is LGHNA and CDR2 YSLEER.

The chain carries TRBV11-3 and TRBJ2-1; TRBD2 aligns across 10 bases. Trimming cost V 5 bases and J 8 bases; bases outside gene matches: 6. The V gene's germline CDR1 is SGHNT and CDR2 YENEEA. This CDR3 is built from 14 residues. CDR3 protein: CASSPSGRGDEQFF. In nucleotides, the CDR3 is TGTGCCAGCAGCCCTAGCGGGAGAGGCGATGAGCAGTTCTTC.

This chain connects TRBV4-3 to TRBJ2-1, with D uncertain. The CDR3 covers 15 residues. The V gene lost 3 bases and the J gene lost 0 bases, with 9 bases spanning the gap. Germline V gives CDR1 LGHNA, CDR2 YSLEER. Here the CDR3 reads CASSQMSPSYNEQFF. CDR3 nucleotides: TGCGCCAGCAGCCAGATGAGTCCCTCCTACAATGAGCAGTTCTTC.